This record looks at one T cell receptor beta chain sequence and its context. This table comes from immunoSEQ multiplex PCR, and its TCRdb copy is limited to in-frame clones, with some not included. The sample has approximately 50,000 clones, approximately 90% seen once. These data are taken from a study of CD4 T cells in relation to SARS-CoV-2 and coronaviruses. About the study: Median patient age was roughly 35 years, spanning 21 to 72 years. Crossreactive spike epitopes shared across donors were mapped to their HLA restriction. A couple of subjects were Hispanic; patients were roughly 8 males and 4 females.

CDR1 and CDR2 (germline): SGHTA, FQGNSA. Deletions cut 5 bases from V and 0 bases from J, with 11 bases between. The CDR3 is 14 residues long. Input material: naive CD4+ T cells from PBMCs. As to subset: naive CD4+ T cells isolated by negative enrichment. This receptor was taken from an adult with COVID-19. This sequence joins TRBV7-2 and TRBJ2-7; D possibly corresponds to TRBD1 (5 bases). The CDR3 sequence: CASSQGGSSYEQYF. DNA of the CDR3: TGTGCCAGCAGCCAGGGTGGTAGCTCCTACGAGCAGTACTTC.